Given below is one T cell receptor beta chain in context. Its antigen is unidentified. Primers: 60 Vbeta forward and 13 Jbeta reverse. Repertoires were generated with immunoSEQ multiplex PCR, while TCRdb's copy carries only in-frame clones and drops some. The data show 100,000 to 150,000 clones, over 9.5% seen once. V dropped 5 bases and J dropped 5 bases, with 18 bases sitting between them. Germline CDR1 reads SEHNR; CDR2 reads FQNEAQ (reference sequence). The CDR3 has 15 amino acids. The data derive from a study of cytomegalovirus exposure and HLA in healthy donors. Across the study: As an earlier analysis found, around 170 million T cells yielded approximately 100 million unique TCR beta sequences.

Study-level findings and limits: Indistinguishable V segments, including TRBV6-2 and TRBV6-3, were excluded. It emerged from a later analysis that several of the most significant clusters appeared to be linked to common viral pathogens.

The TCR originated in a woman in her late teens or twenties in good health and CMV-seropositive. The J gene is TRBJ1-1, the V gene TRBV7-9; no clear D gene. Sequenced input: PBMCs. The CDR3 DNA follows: TGTGCCAGCAGCCTCAACGGGCCGGGGTGGACTGAAGCTTTCTTT. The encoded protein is CASSLNGPGWTEAFF.